The TCR beta chain described here comes from a study of radiotherapy plus CTLA-4 blockade in lung cancer. Study background: Objective responses were seen in around 19% of patients, disease control in 31%.

Study-level points and caveats: TCR clones of tumor origin grew in blood after radiotherapy plus ipilimumab. Early blood T cell clone changes and increased post-radiation serum interferon-beta were reportedly the strongest response predictors.

Of note for this clone: Its antigen is undetermined.

Profiling relied on immunoSEQ multiplex PCR, and the TCRdb table lists in-frame clones only, not all of them. The sample consists of about 40,000 clones, more than 60% of them appearing once. Germline CDR1 is DFQATT and CDR2 is SNEGSKA (reference sequence). The CDR3 covers 11 residues. Trimming left V 4 bases short and J 4 bases short, with 8 bases between. The specimen was peripheral blood, collected from a patient treated with radiotherapy plus ipilimumab. The gene calls are TRBV20-1 and TRBJ2-7; D remains unclear. The sequence came from a human donor with non-small cell lung cancer who had stable disease on radiotherapy plus ipilimumab. The CDR3 DNA reads TGCAGTGCTAAGACTGGTTACGAGCAGTACTTC. This sequence encodes CSAKTGYEQYF.